A single sample gave rise to the 12 T cell receptor beta chains below, sequenced in a study of T cells in Graves' hyperthyroidism and ophthalmopathy. Amplification of TCR beta CDR3 regions was performed using RNA transcripts as template. The HTBI set primed first-round TCR CDR3 RT-PCR. MiXCR, run by TCRdb on the multiplex PCR reads, gives a single entry per CDR3 protein. This sample yields 300,000 to 400,000 distinct CDR3 sequences, of which approximately 13% are seen a single time; about 26% belongs to the top ten. The specimen was blood. The receptors shown here come from a woman in her 30s with Graves' hyperthyroidism.

In this sample, this clonotype turned up a few times. The gene calls are TRBV7-2 and TRBJ1-2, with D uncertain. Germline V lookup: CDR1 SGHTA, CDR2 FQGNSA. The V end was cut by 0 bases, the J end by 5 bases, with 10 bases between. This CDR3 is built from 14 residues. The CDR3 sequence is CASSLATDLYGYTF. The CDR3 DNA sequence: TGTGCCAGCAGCTTAGCTACGGATTTGTATGGCTACACCTTC.

CDR3 loop: CASSLGRAANNEQFF. The CDR3 coding sequence is TGTGCCAGCAGCTTAGGGCGGGCAGCAAACAATGAGCAGTTCTTC. This rearrangement joins TRBV7-3 to TRBJ2-1, with D perhaps TRBD2 (5 bases). The CDR3 is made up of 15 amino acids. The V end was cut by 2 bases, the J end by 5 bases, with 13 bases between. Germline V CDR1 and CDR2: SGHTA, FQGTGA.

This clonotype was observed at least ten times. The chain links TRBV20-1 to TRBJ2-7; D ambiguous. Germline V lookup: CDR1 DFQATT, CDR2 SNEGSKA (reference sequence). The V and J ends lost 7 bases and 2 bases respectively, with 12 bases between them. The length of the CDR3 is 12 residues. Here the CDR3 DNA reads TGCAGTGTCAGAATAGGCCCCTACGAGCAGTACTTC. Its translation: CSVRIGPYEQYF.

The table lists this clonotype with a few counts. The V gene is TRBV29-1, the J gene TRBJ2-7; TRBD1 is a possible D gene (5 bases). V was cut by 5 bases and J by 2 bases, with 13 bases left in between. From germline, CDR1 is SQVTM and CDR2 ANQGSEA. The CDR3 consists of 13 residues. CDR3 in amino acids: CSVSLGHTYEQYF. CDR3 nucleotide sequence: TGCAGCGTTTCCCTCGGACATACCTACGAGCAGTACTTC.

The chain combines TRBV24-1 with TRBJ2-2; D remains unclear. Germline V gene lookup returns CDR1 KGHDR and CDR2 SFDVKD. CDR3 length: 15 amino acids. Trimming took 3 bases from V and 5 from J, leaving 12 bases between them. CDR3 amino acids: CATSDPRTSTGELFF. In nucleotides, the CDR3 is TGTGCCACCAGTGATCCTCGGACGTCTACCGGGGAGCTGTTTTTT.

The V call is TRBV4-3, the J call TRBJ2-1; D not resolved. V lost 0 bases to trimming and J lost 7 bases, with 7 bases between them. The CDR3 has 13 amino acids. Germline V gene sequence: CDR1 LGHNA, CDR2 YSLEER. The CDR3 DNA sequence: TGCGCCAGCAGCCAAGATCGAGTTAATGAGCAGTTCTTC. Protein sequence: CASSQDRVNEQFF.

V gene TRBV27 combines with J gene TRBJ2-7; D could derive from TRBD1 or TRBD2 (6 bases each). CDR1 is MNHEY, CDR2 SMNVEV, per germline (reference sequence). This CDR3 has 11 residues. V lost 6 bases and J 6 bases, leaving 9 bases between the germline ends. The CDR3 region is CASRGGIEQYF. In DNA, the CDR3 is TGTGCCAGCAGGGGGGGCATCGAGCAGTACTTC.

This clonotype was observed at least ten times. This chain connects TRBV20-1 to TRBJ2-1; D gene ambiguous. The germline V gene has CDR1 DFQATT and CDR2 SNEGSKA (reference sequence). The CDR3 runs 13 residues. V lost 3 bases and J 3 bases, leaving 9 bases between the germline ends. CDR3 sequence reads: CSASSFNYNEQFF. In nucleotides, the CDR3 is TGCAGTGCTAGCTCGTTCAACTACAATGAGCAGTTCTTC.

This clonotype appeared many times. J is TRBJ1-1 and V is TRBV28; D unresolved. The V gene's germline CDR1 is MDHEN and CDR2 SYDVKM. This CDR3 has 13 amino acids. V lost 3 bases to trimming and J lost 4 bases, with 9 bases between them. The CDR3 nucleotides read TGTGCCAGCAGTTTCCCCCCGCGCACTGAAGCTTTCTTT. This codes for CASSFPPRTEAFF. Supplemented by reference TRBV28 and TRBJ1-1, the full variable domain reads DVKVTQSSRYLVKRTGEKVFLECVQDMDHENMFWYRQDPGLGLRLIYFSYDVKMKEKGDIPEGYSVSREKKERFSLILESASTNQTSMYLCASSFPPRTEAFFGQGTRLTVV.

This clonotype was seen at least ten times. This chain joins TRBV10-1 and TRBJ2-7; the D gene is possibly TRBD1 (5 bases). V was clipped by 2 bases and J by 5 bases, with 13 bases between them. The CDR3 contains 14 residues. Germline V gives CDR1 WNHNN, CDR2 SYGVQD (reference sequence). This CDR3 reads CASSETGPSDEQYF. The CDR3 bases are TGCGCCAGCAGTGAGACAGGCCCTTCGGACGAGCAGTACTTC.

This clonotype was seen ten or more times. The rearrangement uses TRBV6-1 and TRBJ1-3; D is undetermined. Germline V gives CDR1 MNHNS, CDR2 SASEGT. There are 13 residues in the CDR3. V shed 4 bases and J shed 5 bases, with 9 bases lying between them. The CDR3 region has the DNA TGTGCCAGCAGTGGGCAGCCTCGAAACACCATATATTTT. Its protein is CASSGQPRNTIYF.

The chain uses TRBV30 and TRBJ1-1; maybe TRBD1 (6 bases). The CDR3 sequence is 15 residues long. CDR1 GTSNPN and CDR2 SVGIG come from the germline V gene (reference sequence). The ends were cut back, 3 bases at V and 4 bases at J, with 18 bases in the middle. The CDR3 DNA reads as TGTGCCTGGAGGCCCCCGGGGGCTAAGAGCACTGAAGCTTTCTTT. Its translation: CAWRPPGAKSTEAFF.